The 17 T cell receptor beta chains presented below share a single source sample, sequenced in a study of cytomegalovirus exposure and HLA in healthy donors. The primer mix had 60 Vbeta and 13 Jbeta primers. Measured with immunoSEQ multiplex PCR; TCRdb has only the in-frame clones, and not every one. The sample shows 100,000 to 120,000 clones, about three quarters of them seen only once. The sample consisted of PBMCs. These receptors were taken from a woman aged 55 to 70 in good health and CMV-seropositive.

The chain joins TRBV7-2 to TRBJ1-2, with 12 bases fitting TRBD1. V lost 5 bases to trimming and J lost 3 bases; unmatched junction nucleotides: 4. Per the germline V gene, CDR1 is SGHTA and CDR2 is FQGNSA. The CDR3 is 15 amino acids. CDR3 sequence reads: CASSPGTGGDYGYTF. The CDR3 DNA reads as TGTGCCAGCAGCCCAGGGACAGGGGGCGACTATGGCTACACCTTC.

The rearrangement uses TRBV7-9 and TRBJ2-3; D gene ambiguous. The CDR3 has 16 residues. Germline V gives CDR1 SEHNR, CDR2 FQNEAQ (reference sequence). Trimming took 4 bases from V and 2 from J, leaving 16 bases between them. CDR3 loop: CASSSRDLLFTDTQYF. In DNA, the CDR3 is TGTGCCAGCAGCTCCCGCGACTTACTATTCACAGATACGCAGTATTTT. Combining the CDR3 with reference TRBV7-9 and TRBJ2-3 gives the whole variable domain DTGVSQNPRHKITKRGQNVTFRCDPISEHNRLYWYRQTLGQGPEFLTYFQNEAQLEKSRLLSDRFSAERPKGSFSTLEIQRTEQGDSAMYLCASSSRDLLFTDTQYFGPGTRLTVL.

The chain is built from TRBV6-1 and TRBJ1-2; 8 bases are shared with TRBD1. The V segment lost 10 bases and the J segment 3 bases; nucleotides outside the gene matches: 7. CDR3 length: 13 amino acids. Germline V lookup: CDR1 MNHNS, CDR2 SASEGT. CDR3 coding DNA: TGTGCCACCCGACAGGGGCTTGACTATGGCTACACCTTC. Translating it yields CATRQGLDYGYTF.

The chain combines TRBV7-6 with TRBJ2-3, with D maybe TRBD1 (6 bases). CDR1 and CDR2 (germline): SGHVS, FNYEAQ. CDR3 length: 14 residues. V was trimmed by 2 bases and J by 2 bases, leaving 8 bases between them. CDR3 in DNA: TGTGCCAGCAGCTTAACAGGGTTCACAGATACGCAGTATTTT. It codes for CASSLTGFTDTQYF.

V gene TRBV5-6 combines with J gene TRBJ2-7, with D perhaps matching TRBD2 (6 bases). Germline V gene data show CDR1 as SGHDT and CDR2 as YYEEEE. This CDR3 is built from 14 residues. V was trimmed by 0 bases and J by 0 bases, leaving 7 bases between them. The CDR3 region is CASSLASDSYEQYF. The CDR3 DNA is TGTGCCAGCAGCTTGGCTAGCGACTCCTACGAGCAGTACTTC.

The chain recombines TRBV5-1 with TRBJ1-2; 9 bases are a match to TRBD1. V dropped 4 bases and J dropped 6; count of bases not matched to a gene: 10. The germline V gene encodes CDR1 SGHRS and CDR2 YFSETQ. The CDR3 is 15 residues long. The CDR3 loop reads CASSNTGGGFDGYTF. As DNA, the CDR3 is TGCGCCAGCAGCAACACAGGGGGCGGGTTTGATGGCTACACCTTC.

This clone has only one observation. This sequence joins TRBV29-1 and TRBJ1-2; a weak D match, TRBD1 (5 bases). This CDR3 comprises 12 residues. Germline CDR1 SQVTM, CDR2 ANQGSEA. Deletions cut 2 bases from V and 8 bases from J, with 12 bases between. CDR3 residues: CSVELTVDGYTF. CDR3 nucleotides: TGCAGCGTTGAACTGACAGTGGACGGCTACACCTTC.

The gene calls are TRBV9 and TRBJ1-3, with 7 bases fitting TRBD1. Germline V gives CDR1 SGDLS, CDR2 YYNGEE. The length of the CDR3 is 16 residues. V was pared by 0 bases and J by 0 bases, with 3 bases of the junction left unmatched. CDR3 nucleotide sequence: TGTGCCAGCAGCGTAGGGACAGGCAACTCTGGAAACACCATATATTTT. Translated: CASSVGTGNSGNTIYF. Drawing the rest from reference TRBV9 and TRBJ1-3, the complete variable domain is DSGVTQTPKHLITATGQRVTLRCSPRSGDLSVYWYQQSLDQGLQFLIQYYNGEERAKGNILERFSAQQFPDLHSELNLSSLELGDSALYFCASSVGTGNSGNTIYFGEGSWLTVV.

The chain carries TRBV30 and TRBJ2-3; the D gene is possibly TRBD2 (5 bases). CDR3 length: 16 residues. From germline, CDR1 is GTSNPN and CDR2 SVGIG (reference sequence). The V end was cut by 1 base, the J end by 5 bases, with 19 bases between. The CDR3 nucleotides are TGTGCCTGGAGTGACCATTTAGGGCTAGCTGAAGATACGCAGTATTTT. Its protein product is CAWSDHLGLAEDTQYF. The full variable domain, with the rest looked up from reference TRBV30 and TRBJ2-3, is SQTIHQWPATLVQPVGSPLSLECTVEGTSNPNLYWYRQAAGRGLQLLFYSVGIGQISSEVPQNLSASRPQDRQFILSSKKLLLSDSGFYLCAWSDHLGLAEDTQYFGPGTRLTVL.

CDR3: CASSNDKALQSPYNSPLHF. The CDR3 DNA reads as TGTGCCAGCAGTAACGACAAGGCCCTACAGTCTCCCTATAATTCACCCCTCCACTTT. The rearrangement links TRBV2 to TRBJ1-6; D not resolved. Between the trimmed V and J ends, which lost 5 bases and 2 bases, there was a span of 22 bases. Germline loops: CDR1 SNHLY, CDR2 FYNNEI. CDR3 length: 19 residues.

This clone was picked up a small number of times. The gene calls are TRBV7-3 and TRBJ2-1; D unresolved. Germline CDR1 and CDR2: SGHTA and FQGTGA. Deletions cut 7 bases from V and 6 bases from J, with 19 bases between. This CDR3 contains 15 residues. CDR3 sequence reads: CASTEWPTNINEQFF. The DNA of the CDR3 is TGTGCCAGCACCGAGTGGCCCACTAATATCAATGAGCAGTTCTTC.

This rearrangement joins TRBV4-2 to TRBJ2-3, with 16 bases aligning to TRBD2. CDR3 length: 18 amino acids. Germline CDR1 is LGHNA and CDR2 is YNFKEQ. V was clipped by 2 bases and J by 2 bases; unmatched bases: 4. CDR3 sequence: CASSQKGLAGGATDTQYF. The CDR3 DNA is TGTGCCAGCAGCCAAAAGGGACTAGCGGGAGGGGCCACAGATACGCAGTATTTT.

A single count supports this clone. This chain connects TRBV11-1 to TRBJ2-2, with D tentatively TRBD2 (5 bases). V gave up 6 bases and J gave up 4 bases, with 12 bases separating them. The germline gives CDR1 SGHAT, CDR2 FQDESV (reference sequence). This CDR3 is 14 amino acids long. In DNA form, the CDR3 reads TGTGCCAGCAGTCCGACTACTTTCACCGGGGAGCTGTTTTTT. This encodes CASSPTTFTGELFF.

The chain employs TRBV9 and TRBJ2-2; no clear D gene. Germline V gene lookup returns CDR1 SGDLS and CDR2 YYNGEE. The CDR3 is 13 residues long. Trimming removed 5 bases at V and 4 bases at J, with 9 bases between. The CDR3 reads CASSPTTTGELFF. CDR3 in DNA: TGTGCCAGCAGTCCAACTACCACCGGGGAGCTGTTTTTT. The full variable domain, in which reference TRBV9 and TRBJ2-2 provide the parts outside the CDR3, is DSGVTQTPKHLITATGQRVTLRCSPRSGDLSVYWYQQSLDQGLQFLIQYYNGEERAKGNILERFSAQQFPDLHSELNLSSLELGDSALYFCASSPTTTGELFFGEGSRLTVL.

The J gene is TRBJ1-1, the V gene TRBV18; D remains ambiguous. V was clipped by 3 bases and J by 8 bases, with 10 bases between them. The germline CDR1 and CDR2 sequences are KGHSH and LQKENI. This CDR3 spans 12 amino acids. This CDR3 reads CASSPLLQEAFF. CDR3 DNA sequence: TGTGCCAGCTCACCCCTTCTGCAGGAAGCTTTCTTT.

CDR3 amino acids: CAWSQGAALTGELFF. The CDR3 DNA follows: TGTGCCTGGAGTCAGGGGGCGGCTTTGACCGGGGAGCTGTTTTTT. This chain uses TRBV30 with TRBJ2-2; TRBD1 aligns across 8 bases. Trimming cost V 2 bases and J 5 bases; bases outside gene matches: 7. CDR1 and CDR2 from the germline V gene are GTSNPN and SVGIG (reference sequence). CDR3 size: 15 residues.

J is TRBJ2-2 and V is TRBV6-1; TRBD1 matches at 8 bases. The junction had 5 bases not matched to a gene; V was cut back by 2 bases and J by 6 bases. CDR3 size: 15 residues. The germline gives CDR1 MNHNS, CDR2 SASEGT. The CDR3 coding sequence is TGTGCCAGCAGTGAAATGGACAGGGCCTCCGGGGAGCTGTTTTTT. Translated, it gives CASSEMDRASGELFF.